This T cell receptor beta chain was observed in a study of radiation and T cells in renal cell carcinoma. Turning to the study itself: Nephrectomy followed 15 Gy stereotactic body radiation by 4 weeks. Overall study results and limits: From baseline, blood top tumor clonotypes peaked at 2 weeks post-radiation. Without pretreatment biopsies, baseline tumor clonotype presence was undetermined.

The V gene end was trimmed by 5 bases and the J gene end by 7 bases; junction bases not matched to a gene: 11. CDR1 and CDR2 from the germline V gene are SGHRS and YFSETQ. The CDR3 is 15 residues long. A note on this clone: Its antigen is still unknown.

The assay was immunoSEQ multiplex PCR, and TCRdb's table has in-frame clones only and misses some. The sample holds almost 50,000 clones, 80% seen once. Documented time point: blood 2 weeks post-SBRT. Treatment noted: 15 Gy SBRT to primary tumor, nephrectomy 4 weeks later. This clonotype was obtained from a woman aged 70-85 years with renal cell carcinoma. The specimen comprised blood, sampled from a patient whose treatment included radiotherapy and nephrectomy. The chain joins TRBV5-1 to TRBJ2-1, with 8 bases matching TRBD2. This CDR3 reads CASSWTGLEGNEQFF. Written as DNA, the CDR3 is TGCGCCAGCAGTTGGACGGGACTAGAAGGTAATGAGCAGTTCTTC.